The 18 T cell receptor beta chains listed next were all sequenced from one sample in a study of blood T cells in healthy people across ages. A second roughly 7 to 12 cycle PCR used barcoded and J-beta primers. TCRdb used MiXCR to reprocess the 5' RACE reads, holding one entry per CDR3 protein. The top ten clones hold roughly 3.1% of a sample with around 800,000 distinct CDR3 sequences, roughly 24% of them seen once. The data also belong to a second study, concerning T cells of mothers and their children.

Sequenced input: blood. Every receptor here comes from a boy younger than 18 in good health.

The rearrangement uses TRBV6-5 and TRBJ2-5, with D possibly being TRBD2 (5 bases). The CDR3 covers 15 residues. V lost 2 bases, J lost 4 bases, and 14 bases lay in between. Germline lookup yields CDR1 MNHEY and CDR2 SVGAGI. This chain's CDR3 is CASSYGRGKGETQYF. In DNA form, the CDR3 reads TGTGCCAGCAGTTACGGTCGGGGAAAGGGAGAGACCCAGTACTTC.

The chain joins TRBV20-1 to TRBJ2-1; tentatively, D is TRBD1 (6 bases). Trimming removed 1 base at V and 4 bases at J, with 11 bases between. The CDR3 runs to 14 residues. Germline lookup yields CDR1 DFQATT and CDR2 SNEGSKA (reference sequence). CDR3 nucleotides: TGCAGTGCTAGAGTCCCACAGGGTTACAATGAGCAGTTCTTC. It yields the protein CSARVPQGYNEQFF.

The chain employs TRBV20-1 and TRBJ1-1; no clear D. V was clipped by 3 bases and J by 1 base, with 9 bases between them. CDR1 DFQATT and CDR2 SNEGSKA come from the germline V gene (reference sequence). The CDR3 sequence is 13 residues long. Here the CDR3 reads CSASWDKNTEAFF. The CDR3 nucleotides are TGCAGTGCTAGTTGGGATAAGAACACTGAAGCTTTCTTT.

This clonotype was observed a single time. The chain has TRBV14 and TRBJ2-2; D is perhaps TRBD2 (7 bases). Trimming left V 4 bases short and J 1 base short, with 13 bases between. The germline V gene has CDR1 SGHDN and CDR2 FVKESK. This CDR3 spans 16 amino acids. The CDR3 DNA is TGTGCCAGCAGCCCGCGGGGGCTCCTGAACACCGGGGAGCTGTTTTTT. Residues: CASSPRGLLNTGELFF.

The genes are TRBV9 and TRBJ2-5; 9 nucleotides align to TRBD1. V gave up 3 bases and J gave up 2 bases; unmatched junction bases: 2. Germline V gene data show CDR1 as SGDLS and CDR2 as YYNGEE. The CDR3 sequence is 14 residues long. The CDR3 DNA is TGTGCCAGCAGCGGGGACAGGGTTCAAGAGACCCAGTACTTC. Residues: CASSGDRVQETQYF.

In this sample, this clonotype turned up once. The rearrangement uses TRBV11-1 and TRBJ1-1; D may be TRBD1 (5 bases). Germline CDR1 and CDR2: SGHAT and FQDESV (reference sequence). Trimming pared 5 bases from V and 3 bases from J, leaving 19 bases between. CDR3 length equals 16 residues. CDR3 DNA sequence: TGTGCCAGCAGCGCCCTCGGCCGGGGGACCCACACTGAAGCTTTCTTT. It codes for CASSALGRGTHTEAFF.

The genes are TRBV6-1 and TRBJ1-3; D is unresolved. Trimming cost V 4 bases and J 0 bases, with 10 bases left between them. CDR1 and CDR2 from the germline V gene are MNHNS and SASEGT. CDR3 length equals 15 residues. The CDR3 loop reads CASSANLFSGNTIYF. The CDR3 DNA follows: TGTGCCAGCAGTGCCAACCTCTTCTCTGGAAACACCATATATTTT.

This clonotype showed up just a few times. The chain uses TRBV11-2 and TRBJ2-5, with 14 bases matching TRBD2. The CDR3 loop spans 18 amino acids. Germline-derived CDR1 and CDR2 are SGHAT and FQNNGV. Trimming took 7 bases from V and 0 from J; bases not matched to a gene: 10. CDR3 residues: CASTISMGLAGDQETQYF. The CDR3 nucleotides are TGTGCCAGCACCATCTCCATGGGACTAGCGGGGGACCAAGAGACCCAGTACTTC.

The chain uses TRBV15 and TRBJ2-1; D not certain. This CDR3 is built from 12 residues. Trimming removed 1 base from V and 10 bases from J, with 8 bases in between. Germline CDR1 reads LNHNV; CDR2 reads YYDKDF (reference sequence). Here the CDR3 reads CATSRVASEQFF. In nucleotides, the CDR3 is TGTGCCACCAGCAGAGTCGCATCCGAGCAGTTCTTC.

The V and J genes are TRBV12-3 or TRBV12-4 and TRBJ2-7; maybe TRBD2 (6 bases). The CDR3 totals 14 residues. Trimming shortened V by 3 bases and J by 2 bases, and 11 bases separated the two germline ends. The CDR3 here is CASSFSGVAYEQYF. The CDR3 nucleotides are TGTGCCAGCAGTTTCTCGGGGGTTGCCTACGAGCAGTACTTC.

The table lists this clonotype with a few counts. The genes are TRBV7-3 and TRBJ2-3; 8 bases map to TRBD2. CDR1 is SGHTA, CDR2 FQGTGA, per germline. The CDR3 loop spans 13 amino acids. V lost 5 bases and J lost 7; bases outside the gene matches: 5. The CDR3 DNA follows: TGTGCCAGCAGCCCGGGGGGGGTAAATACGCAGTATTTT. Encoded protein: CASSPGGVNTQYF.

This chain joins TRBV20-1 and TRBJ2-5; D remains ambiguous. The CDR3 length is 14 residues. In germline, CDR1 is DFQATT, CDR2 SNEGSKA (reference sequence). V lost 0 bases, J lost 5 bases, and 13 bases lay in between. Here the CDR3 reads CSARDDASDETQYF. In nucleotides, the CDR3 is TGCAGTGCTAGAGATGATGCGAGTGACGAGACCCAGTACTTC.

The V gene is TRBV27, the J gene TRBJ1-1; D may be TRBD1 (6 bases). Trimming left V 2 bases short and J 5 bases short, with 9 bases between. The CDR3 is made up of 13 amino acids. The germline V gene has CDR1 MNHEY and CDR2 SMNVEV (reference sequence). The CDR3 DNA is TGTGCCAGCAGTTTAGCAGGGGTTACTGAAGCTTTCTTT. Translation gives CASSLAGVTEAFF.

This clonotype appeared a few times. The chain uses TRBV28 and TRBJ1-5; maybe TRBD1 (6 bases). This CDR3 contains 16 residues. V shed 5 bases and J shed 5 bases, with 19 bases lying between them. CDR1 and CDR2 (germline): MDHEN, SYDVKM. The CDR3 nucleotides read TGTGCCAGCAGTCCCTCACAGGGACGTCTGGATCAGCCCCAGCATTTT. Its protein is CASSPSQGRLDQPQHF. The whole variable domain, filled in from reference TRBV28 and TRBJ1-5, reads DVKVTQSSRYLVKRTGEKVFLECVQDMDHENMFWYRQDPGLGLRLIYFSYDVKMKEKGDIPEGYSVSREKKERFSLILESASTNQTSMYLCASSPSQGRLDQPQHFGDGTRLSIL.

The chain combines TRBV2 with TRBJ1-2; 8 bases are shared with TRBD1. V lost 4 bases to trimming and J lost 3 bases; unmatched junction nucleotides: 10. Germline-derived CDR1 and CDR2 are SNHLY and FYNNEI. This CDR3 region has 16 residues. CDR3 amino acids: CASSGPRTGLDYGYTF. The CDR3 DNA sequence: TGTGCCAGCAGTGGGCCCAGGACAGGGCTCGACTATGGCTACACCTTC.

This clonotype was picked up a small number of times. This rearrangement joins TRBV4-1 to TRBJ1-1; tentatively, D is TRBD1 (6 bases). Trimming took off 4 bases at V and 3 bases at J, with 15 bases between the two ends. CDR1 is MGHRA, CDR2 YSYEKL, per germline. The CDR3 extends over 15 amino acids. The CDR3 nucleotides read TGCGCCAGCAGCCTTGCGGGGGGCGCCGACACTGAAGCTTTCTTT. Amino acids: CASSLAGGADTEAFF.

The rearrangement uses TRBV12-5 and TRBJ1-2; TRBD1 matches 8 bases. With 1 base clipped from V and 2 bases from J, the junction kept 6 bases outside the gene matches. CDR1 is LGHNT, CDR2 FRNRAP, per germline. The CDR3 contains 16 residues. The CDR3 nucleotides are TGTGCTAGTGGTTTGGACAGGGGGATCCCAAACTATGGCTACACCTTC. The encoded protein is CASGLDRGIPNYGYTF.

The chain has TRBV20-1 and TRBJ2-1; D possibly uses TRBD1 or TRBD2 (5 bases each). CDR1 is DFQATT and CDR2 is SNEGSKA in the germline V gene (reference sequence). Trimming took 6 bases from V and 0 from J, leaving 15 bases between them. This CDR3 region has 15 residues. The CDR3 loop is CSASEGSSSYNEQFF. The CDR3 region has the DNA TGCAGTGCCTCAGAGGGGTCTAGCTCCTACAATGAGCAGTTCTTC.